These T cell receptor beta chains were read from a single sample in a study of shared clonotypes between healthy human individuals. Sequenced by immunoSEQ multiplex PCR; TCRdb stores in-frame clones only, minus some. The table records about 2.3 million clones, just over 90% of them present only once. Sequenced input: naive CD4+ T cells from PBMCs. These receptors all come from a man aged 18 to 35 in good health. Some clones in this sample may be carry-over from other donors' samples. CDR3s include the opening cysteine and the closing phenylalanine or tryptophan. The order of the fields is V gene, D gene, J gene, clone size, CDR3 DNA, CDR3 protein. The D gene is left open where the match is weak. Clone size, where shown, is once, few, many, or a class for clones that have expanded.

v_gene: TRBV18
d_gene: .
j_gene: TRBJ2-5
abundance: .
CDR3nt: TGTGCCAGCTCACCACCGAGTCAAGAGACCCAGTACTTC
CDR3aa: CASSPPSQETQYF

v_gene: TRBV6-5
d_gene: TRBD1
j_gene: TRBJ1-4
abundance: .
CDR3nt: TGTGCCAGCAGTCCATCCGGGACAGGGGATGAAAAACTGTTTTTT
CDR3aa: CASSPSGTGDEKLFF

v_gene: TRBV7-2
d_gene: .
j_gene: TRBJ2-5
abundance: .
CDR3nt: TGTGCCAGCAGGACCCTACGGGGAGAGACCCAGTACTTC
CDR3aa: CASRTLRGETQYF

v_gene: TRBV19
d_gene: TRBD2
j_gene: TRBJ2-1
abundance: .
CDR3nt: TGTGCCAGTAGTATAGGGACTAGCGGAACCTACAATGAGCAGTTCTTC
CDR3aa: CASSIGTSGTYNEQFF

v_gene: TRBV6-5
d_gene: TRBD2
j_gene: TRBJ2-3
abundance: .
CDR3nt: TGTGCCAGCAGTTACTCCCTAGCGGTATGGGCAGATACGCAGTATTTT
CDR3aa: CASSYSLAVWADTQYF

v_gene: TRBV29-1
d_gene: TRBD2
j_gene: TRBJ2-1
abundance: .
CDR3nt: TGCAGCGTTACCTTAGCGGGAGGGCCTTACAATGAGCAGTTCTTC
CDR3aa: CSVTLAGGPYNEQFF

v_gene: TRBV18
d_gene: TRBD1
j_gene: TRBJ1-1
abundance: .
CDR3nt: TGTGCCAGCTTACAGAACGACAGGGAGGCTGAAGCTTTCTTT
CDR3aa: CASLQNDREAEAFF

v_gene: TRBV4-2
d_gene: .
j_gene: TRBJ2-7
abundance: .
CDR3nt: TGTGCCAGCAGCCAAGACCGCGCGCTCAGCTCCTACGAGCAGTACTTC
CDR3aa: CASSQDRALSSYEQYF

v_gene: TRBV6-5
d_gene: .
j_gene: TRBJ1-1
abundance: .
CDR3nt: TGTGCCAGCAGTTATTTCGGGACGGCGAACACTGAAGCTTTCTTT
CDR3aa: CASSYFGTANTEAFF

v_gene: TRBV28
d_gene: .
j_gene: TRBJ1-3
abundance: .
CDR3nt: TGTGCCAGCGTCTCTGGGGGAAAGGCCTCTGGAAACACCATATATTTT
CDR3aa: CASVSGGKASGNTIYF

v_gene: TRBV7-9
d_gene: .
j_gene: TRBJ1-1
abundance: .
CDR3nt: TGTGCCAGCAGCTTACCGGTAGGGGGCACTGAAGCTTTCTTT
CDR3aa: CASSLPVGGTEAFF

v_gene: TRBV7-2
d_gene: .
j_gene: TRBJ1-2
abundance: .
CDR3nt: TGTGCCAGCAGCTTAAAGGGCCCCTACTATGGCTACACCTTC
CDR3aa: CASSLKGPYYGYTF

v_gene: TRBV2
d_gene: .
j_gene: TRBJ2-7
abundance: .
CDR3nt: TGTGCCAGCAGTGATATGGAGGACTACGAGCAGTACTTC
CDR3aa: CASSDMEDYEQYF

v_gene: TRBV19
d_gene: .
j_gene: TRBJ1-2
abundance: .
CDR3nt: TGTGCCAGTAGTACCAAACAGCGATACTATGGCTACACCTTC
CDR3aa: CASSTKQRYYGYTF

v_gene: TRBV2
d_gene: .
j_gene: TRBJ2-5
abundance: .
CDR3nt: TGTGCCAGCAGTTCAAGACAGCAAGAGACCCAGTACTTC
CDR3aa: CASSSRQQETQYF

v_gene: TRBV7-9
d_gene: .
j_gene: TRBJ2-6
abundance: .
CDR3nt: TGTGCCAGCAGCTTCTTGGGGGGGCCTGGGGCCAACGTCCTGACTTTC
CDR3aa: CASSFLGGPGANVLTF

v_gene: TRBV5-1
d_gene: .
j_gene: TRBJ1-1
abundance: .
CDR3nt: TGCGCCAGCAGCTTGGTGCCCGCGGGCCTAGAGACTGAAGCTTTCTTT
CDR3aa: CASSLVPAGLETEAFF

v_gene: TRBV5-1
d_gene: TRBD2
j_gene: TRBJ2-3
abundance: .
CDR3nt: TGCGCCAGCAGCTTGGCCGGAGCGGGAGGCACAGATACGCAGTATTTT
CDR3aa: CASSLAGAGGTDTQYF

v_gene: TRBV4-2
d_gene: TRBD1
j_gene: TRBJ2-5
abundance: .
CDR3nt: TGTGCCAGCAGCCGAGGACAGGGGCCAGAGACCCAGTACTTC
CDR3aa: CASSRGQGPETQYF

v_gene: TRBV11-2
d_gene: .
j_gene: TRBJ2-1
abundance: .
CDR3nt: TGTGCCAGCAGCTTAGGGGAGGTCTCCTACAATGAGCAGTTCTTC
CDR3aa: CASSLGEVSYNEQFF

v_gene: TRBV7-2
d_gene: .
j_gene: TRBJ2-7
abundance: .
CDR3nt: TGTGCCAGCAGCATAAGGGACACACTTTACGAGCAGTACTTC
CDR3aa: CASSIRDTLYEQYF

v_gene: TRBV4-1
d_gene: .
j_gene: TRBJ2-7
abundance: .
CDR3nt: TGCGCCAGCAGTCACATGAACGTCGGGCAGTACTTC
CDR3aa: CASSHMNVGQYF

v_gene: TRBV28
d_gene: .
j_gene: TRBJ2-2
abundance: .
CDR3nt: TGTGCCAGCAGTTTTGGCGGAGAAAGCGGGGAGCTGTTTTTT
CDR3aa: CASSFGGESGELFF

v_gene: TRBV19
d_gene: TRBD1
j_gene: TRBJ2-7
abundance: .
CDR3nt: TGTGCCAGTAGTATCACCGCGACAGGGGCAACCTACGAGCAGTACTTC
CDR3aa: CASSITATGATYEQYF

v_gene: TRBV11-2
d_gene: .
j_gene: TRBJ2-1
abundance: .
CDR3nt: TGTGCCAGCAGCTTAGACAGGGACGAGCAGTTCTTC
CDR3aa: CASSLDRDEQFF

v_gene: TRBV29-1
d_gene: .
j_gene: TRBJ2-7
abundance: .
CDR3nt: TGCAGCGTTCACCTCGGGTCATCCTACGAGCAGTACTTC
CDR3aa: CSVHLGSSYEQYF

v_gene: TRBV7-9
d_gene: .
j_gene: TRBJ2-2
abundance: .
CDR3nt: TGTGCCAGCAGCTTAAGACTGGGAGCGGGACAGAACACCGGGGAGCTGTTTTTT
CDR3aa: CASSLRLGAGQNTGELFF

v_gene: TRBV28
d_gene: TRBD2
j_gene: TRBJ2-1
abundance: .
CDR3nt: TGTGCCAGCAGACTAGCGGGAGGCTACAATGAGCAGTTCTTC
CDR3aa: CASRLAGGYNEQFF

v_gene: TRBV11-2
d_gene: TRBD1
j_gene: TRBJ1-2
abundance: .
CDR3nt: TGTGCCAGCAGCCTACCGGGACAGGGCCCCTATGGCTACACCTTC
CDR3aa: CASSLPGQGPYGYTF

v_gene: TRBV7-9
d_gene: TRBD2
j_gene: TRBJ2-7
abundance: .
CDR3nt: TGTGCCAGCAGCTCACCGGGACTAGTATCCTACGAGCAGTACTTC
CDR3aa: CASSSPGLVSYEQYF

v_gene: TRBV7-9
d_gene: .
j_gene: TRBJ2-7
abundance: .
CDR3nt: TGTGCCAGCAGCGGTGAACGAGGGCTACGGGGGTCGAGCTCCTACGAGCAGTACTTC
CDR3aa: CASSGERGLRGSSSYEQYF

v_gene: TRBV25-1
d_gene: TRBD2
j_gene: TRBJ2-2
abundance: .
CDR3nt: TGTGCCAGCAGTGAATGGAATCCTAGCGGGGGCCGGGAGGGGGAGCTGTTTTTT
CDR3aa: CASSEWNPSGGREGELFF

v_gene: TRBV20-1
d_gene: .
j_gene: TRBJ2-1
abundance: once
CDR3nt: TGCAGTGCTCCCCTGAACAATGAGCAGTTCTTC
CDR3aa: CSAPLNNEQFF

v_gene: TRBV29-1
d_gene: TRBD2
j_gene: TRBJ2-1
abundance: .
CDR3nt: TGCAGCGGCTATAGCGGGCTGCTCTCCAATGAGCAGTTCTTC
CDR3aa: CSGYSGLLSNEQFF

v_gene: TRBV27
d_gene: .
j_gene: TRBJ2-5
abundance: .
CDR3nt: TGTGCCAGCGGCTCCTACCCGACCATGATCCAGTACTTC
CDR3aa: CASGSYPTMIQYF

v_gene: TRBV20-1
d_gene: .
j_gene: TRBJ1-1
abundance: .
CDR3nt: TGCAGTGTTTCCCGGCGAGCTGAAGCTTTCTTT
CDR3aa: CSVSRRAEAFF

v_gene: TRBV9
d_gene: TRBD2
j_gene: TRBJ2-2
abundance: once
CDR3nt: TGTGCCAGCAGCCTGGGACTAGCGGGAGTAGCCGGGGAGCTGTTTTTT
CDR3aa: CASSLGLAGVAGELFF

v_gene: TRBV10-3
d_gene: .
j_gene: TRBJ2-2
abundance: .
CDR3nt: TGTGCCATTCGGGGGAATCCGGACACCGGGGAGCTGTTTTTT
CDR3aa: CAIRGNPDTGELFF

v_gene: TRBV7-2
d_gene: TRBD1
j_gene: TRBJ1-1
abundance: .
CDR3nt: TGTGCCAGCAGCTTCGCAGGGGGGAACACTGAAGCTTTCTTT
CDR3aa: CASSFAGGNTEAFF

v_gene: TRBV30
d_gene: .
j_gene: TRBJ2-1
abundance: .
CDR3nt: TGTGCCTGGAGCCTCATCGGACCCCGCCAAGAGCAGTTCTTC
CDR3aa: CAWSLIGPRQEQFF

v_gene: TRBV19
d_gene: .
j_gene: TRBJ1-1
abundance: once
CDR3nt: TGTGCCAGTAGTATAGGCGACAGGAACACTGAAGCTTTCTTT
CDR3aa: CASSIGDRNTEAFF

v_gene: TRBV7-2
d_gene: TRBD1
j_gene: TRBJ1-2
abundance: once
CDR3nt: TGTGCCAGCAGCTTACACGGACAGGGGGCGGGAGGCTACACCTTC
CDR3aa: CASSLHGQGAGGYTF

v_gene: TRBV21-1
d_gene: .
j_gene: TRBJ2-1
abundance: .
CDR3nt: TGTGCCAAGCGACGGTCATCATATCACAATGAGCAGTTCTTC
CDR3aa: CAKRRSSYHNEQFF

v_gene: TRBV4-1
d_gene: TRBD2
j_gene: TRBJ2-7
abundance: .
CDR3nt: TGCGCCAGCAGCCAAACTCCCGGGACTAGCGGGCCCCGTGGGTACGAGCAGTACTTC
CDR3aa: CASSQTPGTSGPRGYEQYF

v_gene: TRBV7-8
d_gene: .
j_gene: TRBJ2-1
abundance: .
CDR3nt: TGTGCCAGCAGCTTTACCTCCTCGGGGTTTTACAATGAGCAGTTCTTC
CDR3aa: CASSFTSSGFYNEQFF

v_gene: TRBV6-6
d_gene: .
j_gene: TRBJ2-3
abundance: .
CDR3nt: TGTGCCAGCAGTTATATAAGAGCGAATACGCAGTATTTT
CDR3aa: CASSYIRANTQYF